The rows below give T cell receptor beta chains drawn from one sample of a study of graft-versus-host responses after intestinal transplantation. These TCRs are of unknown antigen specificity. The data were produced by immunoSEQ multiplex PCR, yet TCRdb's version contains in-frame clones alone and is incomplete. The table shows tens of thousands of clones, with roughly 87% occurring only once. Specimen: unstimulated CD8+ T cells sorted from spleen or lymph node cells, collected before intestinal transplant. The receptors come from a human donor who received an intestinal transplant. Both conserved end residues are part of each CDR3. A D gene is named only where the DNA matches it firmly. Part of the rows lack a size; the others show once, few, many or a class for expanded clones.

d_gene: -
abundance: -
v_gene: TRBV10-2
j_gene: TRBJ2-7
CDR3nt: TGCGCCAGCAGTTCTCCCGGCCTGGGGGAGCAGTACTTC
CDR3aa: CASSSPGLGEQYF

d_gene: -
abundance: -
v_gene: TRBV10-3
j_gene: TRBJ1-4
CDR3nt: TGTGCCATCAGTGAGGAGGACCAGGCAACTAATGAAAAACTGTTTTTT
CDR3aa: CAISEEDQATNEKLFF

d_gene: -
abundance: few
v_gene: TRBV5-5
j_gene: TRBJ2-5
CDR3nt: TGTGCCAGCAGCCGTACTCGCCAAGAGACCCAGTACTTC
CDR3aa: CASSRTRQETQYF

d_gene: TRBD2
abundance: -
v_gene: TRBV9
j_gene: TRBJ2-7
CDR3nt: TGTGCCAGCAGCGTAGCGGGAGGGCCCGGGGAGCAGTACTTC
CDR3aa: CASSVAGGPGEQYF

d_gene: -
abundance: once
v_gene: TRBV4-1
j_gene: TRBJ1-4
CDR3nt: TGCGCCAGCAGCCGGGAGGGGTGGGTTAATGAAAAACTGTTTTTT
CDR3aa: CASSREGWVNEKLFF

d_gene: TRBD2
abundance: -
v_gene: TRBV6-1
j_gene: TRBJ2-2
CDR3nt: TGTGCCAGCAGTGATGAGGGCCCGGGACTAGCGGGAGGGGACACCGGGGAGCTGTTTTTT
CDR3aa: CASSDEGPGLAGGDTGELFF

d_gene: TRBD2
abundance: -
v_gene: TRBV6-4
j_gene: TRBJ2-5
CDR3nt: TGTGCCAGCAGTGAACTAGCGGGGGGGCCAGAGACCCAGTACTTC
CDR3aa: CASSELAGGPETQYF

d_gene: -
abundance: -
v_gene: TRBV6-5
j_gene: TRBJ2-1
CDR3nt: TGTGCCAGCAGTTACTCGATTGTTTCGGGGGTTGAGCAGTTCTTC
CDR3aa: CASSYSIVSGVEQFF

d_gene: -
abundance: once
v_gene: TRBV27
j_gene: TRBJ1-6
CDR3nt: TGTGCCAGCAGTTTACGGGGTTACTCACCCCTCCACTTT
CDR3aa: CASSLRGYSPLHF

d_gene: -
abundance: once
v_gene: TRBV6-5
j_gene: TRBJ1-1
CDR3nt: TGTGCCAGCAGTTACTCATACGGAGAGGGCACTGAAGCTTTCTTT
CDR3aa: CASSYSYGEGTEAFF

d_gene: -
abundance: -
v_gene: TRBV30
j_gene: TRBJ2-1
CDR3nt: TGTGCCTGGAGCACAGGGAACTACAATGAGCAGTTCTTC
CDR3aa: CAWSTGNYNEQFF

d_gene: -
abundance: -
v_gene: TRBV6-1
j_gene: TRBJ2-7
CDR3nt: TGTGCCAGCAGTGTGACAGGCAACGAGCAGTACTTC
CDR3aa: CASSVTGNEQYF

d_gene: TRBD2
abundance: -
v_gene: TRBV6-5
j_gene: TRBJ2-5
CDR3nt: TGTGCCAGCACAACACTAGCGGGGGACGGAGAGACCCGGTACTTC
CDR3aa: CASTTLAGDGETRYF

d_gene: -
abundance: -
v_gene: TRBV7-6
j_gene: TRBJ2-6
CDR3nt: TGTGCCAGCAGCTTCGGAAGTTCTGGGGCCAACGTCCTGACTTTC
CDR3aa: CASSFGSSGANVLTF

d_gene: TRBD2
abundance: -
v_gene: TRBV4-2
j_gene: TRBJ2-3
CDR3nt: TGTGCCAGCAGCCAGGGGACTAGTGAGCAGTATTTT
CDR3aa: CASSQGTSEQYF

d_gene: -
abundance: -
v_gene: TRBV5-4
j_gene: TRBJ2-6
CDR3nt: TGTGCCAGCAGCTTGGGCAGGGCCCCCTCTGGGGCCAACGTCCTGACTTTC
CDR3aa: CASSLGRAPSGANVLTF

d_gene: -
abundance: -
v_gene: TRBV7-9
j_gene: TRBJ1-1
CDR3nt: TGTGCCAGCAGCCGTGGGGACACTGAAGCTTTCTTT
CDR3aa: CASSRGDTEAFF

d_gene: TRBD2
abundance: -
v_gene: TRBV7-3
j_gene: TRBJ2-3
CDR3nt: TGTGCCAGCAGCTTACTAGCGGGAGACGATCCGCGGGGCACAGATACGCAGTATTTT
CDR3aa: CASSLLAGDDPRGTDTQYF

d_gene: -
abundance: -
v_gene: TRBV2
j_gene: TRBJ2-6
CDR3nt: TGTGCCAGCAGTGAAGCGCGGCCGCTGTCTGGGGCCAACGTCCTGACTTTC
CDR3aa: CASSEARPLSGANVLTF

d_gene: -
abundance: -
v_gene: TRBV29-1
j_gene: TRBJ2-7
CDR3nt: TGCAGCGTTGATTTAGGGCTAAACGAGCAGTACTTC
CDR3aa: CSVDLGLNEQYF

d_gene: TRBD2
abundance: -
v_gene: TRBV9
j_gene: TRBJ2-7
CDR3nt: TGTGCCAGCAGCGGTAGCGGGCAGCCCTACGAGCAGTACTTC
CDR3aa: CASSGSGQPYEQYF